This T cell receptor (beta chain) is drawn from a study of cytomegalovirus exposure and HLA in healthy donors. The study, taken as a whole, reports: Evidence from a later analysis indicated that most CMV-associated TCR beta chains looked HLA-restricted. The authors enumerated over 150 TCR beta chains as linked to cytomegalovirus. In an earlier analysis, in about 530 donors, most V segments appeared productive either ~87% or ~30% of the time.

CDR3 length: 15 amino acids. Germline assignment: CDR1 SGHRS and CDR2 YFSETQ. V shed 3 bases, J shed 0 bases, and the junction held 1 base outside the gene matches. Concerning this clone: No antigen is known for it.

PCR amplification relied on 60 Vbeta primers (plus 13 Jbeta primers). TCRdb keeps only in-frame clones here, not all; method: immunoSEQ multiplex PCR. The table records approximately 100,000 clones, 60% to 85% of them present only once. Sequenced sample: PBMCs. The rearrangement joins TRBV5-1 to TRBJ2-7; TRBD1 matches 12 bases. This TCR was sampled from a young woman in good health and CMV-seropositive. DNA of the CDR3: TGCGCCAGCAGCTGGGGACAGGGGGCCTCCTACGAGCAGTACTTC. Translated, it gives CASSWGQGASYEQYF.